This note documents a single TCR beta chain sequence. As yet, its antigen is unknown. The data were obtained in a study of regulatory T cells in long-lasting Graves disease. Background on the study: Over 5 years of antithyroid drugs plus positive TSH receptor antibodies defined persistent Graves' disease.

Assembly of TCR beta libraries relied on iRepertoire HTBI primers together with Arm-PCR of CDR3 regions. Original processing methods: The study identified 55 to 80 TRBV and about 14 TRBJ segments across samples. TCRdb ran MiXCR on the multiplex PCR reads and lists one entry per CDR3 protein. The V and J calls here are based on TCRdb, not the publication. The data contain approximately 360,000 distinct CDR3 sequences, 20% to 25% of them singletons. Study-level points and caveats: Those with persistent disease had in common more public clonotypes (about 2,500) than new patients (approximately 920). Small sample size may have lowered accuracy.

Germline assignment: CDR1 SGHRS and CDR2 YFSETQ. CDR3 size: 13 residues. V was pared by 4 bases and J by 4 bases, with 12 bases between. Time point noted: persistent/refractory GD, antithyroid drugs over 5 years with positive TRAb. PBMCs provided the RNA from which the TCR library was made. The TCR comes from a middle-aged woman with Graves disease. This chain joins TRBV5-1 and TRBJ2-7; no clear D gene. Sequences were derived from peripheral blood mononuclear cells (PBMCs), sampled when the disease was refractory, from a patient treated with antithyroid drugs. CDR3 in amino acids: CASSHDNFYEQYF. The CDR3 nucleotides are TGCGCCAGCAGCCACGATAACTTTTACGAGCAGTACTTC.